These 10 T cell receptor beta chains share one sample of origin, sequenced in a study of CD8 T cells in Susac syndrome. Random-hexamer reverse transcription was applied to roughly 0.5 to 1 ug RNA. TCRdb fed the immunoSEQ multiplex PCR reads into MiXCR, producing one record per CDR3 protein. The sample yields roughly 200,000 distinct CDR3 sequences, approximately 94% seen once. The material sequenced was CD4+ T cells from PBMCs. Receptors originate from a human donor with Susac syndrome.

V gene TRBV27 combines with J gene TRBJ1-1; 8 bases match TRBD1. The J segment lost 3 bases and the V segment lost 5 bases, leaving 5 bases of the junction unmatched. This CDR3 has 14 residues. Germline assignment: CDR1 MNHEY and CDR2 SMNVEV (reference sequence). The CDR3 sequence: CASSPYRGDTEAFF. The CDR3 bases are TGTGCCAGCAGTCCCTACAGGGGGGACACTGAAGCTTTCTTT.

This rearrangement joins TRBV7-2 to TRBJ1-5; D uncertain. Germline assignment: CDR1 SGHTA and CDR2 FQGNSA. Trimming took off 5 bases at V and 6 bases at J, with 8 bases between the two ends. The CDR3 contains 12 residues. CDR3 loop: CASSQPSQPQHF. CDR3 nucleotides: TGTGCCAGCAGCCAACCAAGTCAGCCCCAGCATTTT.

This chain connects TRBV7-2 to TRBJ2-3; TRBD1 is a possible D gene (5 bases). Germline values: CDR1 SGHTA, CDR2 FQGNSA. This CDR3 has 16 amino acids. The V end was cut by 3 bases, the J end by 3 bases, with 16 bases between. In DNA form, the CDR3 reads TGTGCCAGCAGCTTTCGGGCTCTAGGGGCGACAGATACGCAGTATTTT. This encodes CASSFRALGATDTQYF.

The chain couples TRBV10-3 to TRBJ2-5; D is possibly TRBD1 or TRBD2 (5 bases each). The CDR3 totals 16 residues. Germline V gene sequence: CDR1 ENHRY, CDR2 SYGVKD. V was trimmed by 0 bases and J by 2 bases, leaving 13 bases between them. For the CDR3, the DNA is TGTGCCATCAGTGAGTCGGATTTGGGACGTCAAGAGACCCAGTACTTC. Protein sequence: CAISESDLGRQETQYF.

CDR3 in amino acids: CSARGQGARGGDGYTF. The CDR3 DNA reads as TGCAGTGCTAGAGGACAGGGGGCGCGGGGTGGGGATGGCTACACCTTC. The rearrangement joins TRBV20-1 to TRBJ1-2; TRBD1 matches 10 bases. CDR3 length: 16 amino acids. The V segment lost 1 base and the J segment 6 bases; nucleotides outside the gene matches: 11. Germline V CDR1 and CDR2: DFQATT, SNEGSKA (reference sequence).

This clonotype was seen just once. The chain is built from TRBV24-1 and TRBJ1-5; D is uncertain. V lost 9 bases to trimming and J lost 3 bases, with 23 bases between them. The germline V gene encodes CDR1 KGHDR and CDR2 SFDVKD. This CDR3 contains 17 residues. The CDR3 spells CATAPGGSERNNQPQHF. The CDR3 DNA reads TGTGCCACCGCCCCGGGAGGCTCCGAAAGAAACAATCAGCCCCAGCATTTT.

The chain recombines TRBV5-4 with TRBJ2-1; 16 nucleotides align to TRBD2. The V and J ends lost 4 bases and 3 bases, in that order; junction bases with no gene match: 4. This CDR3 has 17 amino acids. Germline-derived CDR1 and CDR2 are SGHNT and YYREEE (reference sequence). Here the CDR3 DNA reads TGTGCCAGCAGCGGGACTAGCGGGGGGGCTATCTACAATGAGCAGTTCTTC. Translated: CASSGTSGGAIYNEQFF. Complete variable domain (other parts from reference TRBV5-4 and TRBJ2-1): ETGVTQSPTHLIKTRGQQVTLRCSSQSGHNTVSWYQQALGQGPQFIFQYYREEENGRGNFPPRFSGLQFPNYSSELNVNALELDDSALYLCASSGTSGGAIYNEQFFGPGTRLTVL.

The chain combines TRBV7-2 with TRBJ2-3; the match to TRBD2 covers 7 bases. The trim removed 5 bases at V and 1 base at J, leaving 6 bases unmatched. CDR1 SGHTA and CDR2 FQGNSA come from the germline V gene. The CDR3 covers 15 residues. The CDR3 nucleotides are TGTGCCAGCAGCCCCCGACTAGCAGGCACAGATACGCAGTATTTT. Its translation: CASSPRLAGTDTQYF.

The rearrangement uses TRBV7-2 and TRBJ2-7; D not certain. There are 14 residues in the CDR3. Trimming took off 1 base at V and 0 bases at J, with 7 bases between the two ends. Per the germline V gene, CDR1 is SGHTA and CDR2 is FQGNSA. CDR3 nucleotide sequence: TGTGCCAGCAGCTTAGTAGGGTTCTCCTACGAGCAGTACTTC. It codes for CASSLVGFSYEQYF.

The gene calls are TRBV12-3 or TRBV12-4 and TRBJ1-1; D perhaps matches TRBD1 (6 bases). CDR3 length: 14 amino acids. V was shortened by 6 bases and J by 11 bases, with 22 bases between the two germline ends. CDR3 loop: CASSSKAPTGRAFF. CDR3 DNA sequence: TGTGCCAGCAGCTCAAAAGCCCCCACAGGGAGGGCTTTCTTT.